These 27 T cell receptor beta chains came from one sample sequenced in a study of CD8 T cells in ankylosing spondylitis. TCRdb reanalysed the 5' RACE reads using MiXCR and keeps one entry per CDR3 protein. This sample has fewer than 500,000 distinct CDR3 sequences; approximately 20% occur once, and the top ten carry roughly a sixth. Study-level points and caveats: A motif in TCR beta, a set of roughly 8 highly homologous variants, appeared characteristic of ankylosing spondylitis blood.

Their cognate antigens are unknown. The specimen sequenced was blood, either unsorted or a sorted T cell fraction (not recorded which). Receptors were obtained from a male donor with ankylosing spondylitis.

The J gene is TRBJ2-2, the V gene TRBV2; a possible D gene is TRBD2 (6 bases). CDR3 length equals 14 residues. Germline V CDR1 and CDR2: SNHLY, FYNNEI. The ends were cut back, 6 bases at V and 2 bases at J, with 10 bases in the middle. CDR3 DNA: TGTGCCAGCAGGACTAGTATCAACACCGGGGAGCTGTTTTTT. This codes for CASRTSINTGELFF. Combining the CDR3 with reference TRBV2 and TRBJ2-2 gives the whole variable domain EPEVTQTPSHQVTQMGQEVILRCVPISNHLYFYWYRQILGQKVEFLVSFYNNEISEKSEIFDDQFSVERPDGSNFTLKIRSTKLEDSAMYFCASRTSINTGELFFGEGSRLTVL.

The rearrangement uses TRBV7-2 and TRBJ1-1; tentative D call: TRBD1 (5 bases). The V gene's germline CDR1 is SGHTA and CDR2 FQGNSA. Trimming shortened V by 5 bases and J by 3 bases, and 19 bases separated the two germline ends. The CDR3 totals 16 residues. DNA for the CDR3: TGTGCCAGCAGCCGCGACACCGGGGGTTTGGACACTGAAGCTTTCTTT. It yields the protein CASSRDTGGLDTEAFF. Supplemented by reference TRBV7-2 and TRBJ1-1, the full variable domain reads GAGVSQSPSNKVTEKGKDVELRCDPISGHTALYWYRQSLGQGLEFLIYFQGNSAPDKSGLPSDRFSAERTGGSVSTLTIQRTQQEDSAVYLCASSRDTGGLDTEAFFGQGTRLTVV.

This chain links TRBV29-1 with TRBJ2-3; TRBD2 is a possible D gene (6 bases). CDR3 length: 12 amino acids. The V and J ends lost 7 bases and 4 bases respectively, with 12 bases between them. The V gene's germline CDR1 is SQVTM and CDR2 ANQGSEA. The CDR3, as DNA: TGCAGCGCATTAGCGGCACCAGATACGCAGTATTTT. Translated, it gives CSALAAPDTQYF.

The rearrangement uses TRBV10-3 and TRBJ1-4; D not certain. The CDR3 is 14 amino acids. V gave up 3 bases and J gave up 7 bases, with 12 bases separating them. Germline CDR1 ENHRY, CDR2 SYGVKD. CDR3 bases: TGTGCCATCAGTGACGGCTTAAACGGTGAAAAACTGTTTTTT. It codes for CAISDGLNGEKLFF.

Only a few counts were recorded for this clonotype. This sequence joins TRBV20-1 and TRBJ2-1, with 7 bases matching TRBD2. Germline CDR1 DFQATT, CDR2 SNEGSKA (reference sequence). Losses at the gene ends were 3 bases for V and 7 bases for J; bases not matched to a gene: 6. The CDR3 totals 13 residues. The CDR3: CSASRAGRNEQFF. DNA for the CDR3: TGCAGTGCTAGCCGAGCGGGACGGAATGAGCAGTTCTTC.

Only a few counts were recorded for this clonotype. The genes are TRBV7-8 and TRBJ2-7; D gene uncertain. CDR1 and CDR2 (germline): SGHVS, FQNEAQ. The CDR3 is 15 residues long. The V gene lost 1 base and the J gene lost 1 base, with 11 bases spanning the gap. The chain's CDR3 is CASSLDRTHSYEQYF. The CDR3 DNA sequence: TGTGCCAGCAGCTTAGATCGGACGCATTCCTACGAGCAGTACTTC. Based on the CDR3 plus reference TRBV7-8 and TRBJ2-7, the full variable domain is GAGVSQSPRYKVAKRGQDVALRCDPISGHVSLFWYQQALGQGPEFLTYFQNEAQLDKSGLPSDRFFAERPEGSVSTLKIQRTQQEDSAVYLCASSLDRTHSYEQYFGPGTRLTVT.

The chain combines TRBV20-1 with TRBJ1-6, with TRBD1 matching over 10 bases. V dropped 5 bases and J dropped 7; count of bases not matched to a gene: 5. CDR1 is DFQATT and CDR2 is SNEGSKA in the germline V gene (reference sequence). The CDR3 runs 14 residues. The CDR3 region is CSAPRTGGNSPLHF. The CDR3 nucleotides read TGCAGTGCTCCGAGGACAGGGGGGAATTCACCCCTCCACTTT.

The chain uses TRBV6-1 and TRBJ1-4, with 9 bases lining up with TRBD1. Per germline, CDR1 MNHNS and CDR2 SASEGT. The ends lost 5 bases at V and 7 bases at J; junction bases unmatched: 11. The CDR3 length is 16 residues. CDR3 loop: CASSPRTGVGGEKLFF. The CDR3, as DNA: TGTGCCAGCAGTCCCCGGACAGGGGTTGGTGGTGAAAAACTGTTTTTT.

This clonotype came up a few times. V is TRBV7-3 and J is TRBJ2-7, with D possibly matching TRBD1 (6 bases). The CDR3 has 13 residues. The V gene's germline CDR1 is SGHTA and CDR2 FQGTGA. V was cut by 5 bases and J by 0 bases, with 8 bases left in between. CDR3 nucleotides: TGTGCCAGCAGCGAGGACAGCTCCTACGAGCAGTACTTC. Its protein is CASSEDSSYEQYF. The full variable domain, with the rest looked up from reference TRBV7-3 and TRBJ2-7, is GAGVSQTPSNKVTEKGKYVELRCDPISGHTALYWYRQSLGQGPEFLIYFQGTGAADDSGLPNDRFFAVRPEGSVSTLKIQRTERGDSAVYLCASSEDSSYEQYFGPGTRLTVT.

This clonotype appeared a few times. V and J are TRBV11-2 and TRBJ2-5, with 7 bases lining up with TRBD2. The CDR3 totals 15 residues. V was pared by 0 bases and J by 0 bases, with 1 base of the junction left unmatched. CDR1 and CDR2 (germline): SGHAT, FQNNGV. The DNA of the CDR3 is TGTGCCAGCAGCTTAGAGGCGGGGGACCAAGAGACCCAGTACTTC. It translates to CASSLEAGDQETQYF.

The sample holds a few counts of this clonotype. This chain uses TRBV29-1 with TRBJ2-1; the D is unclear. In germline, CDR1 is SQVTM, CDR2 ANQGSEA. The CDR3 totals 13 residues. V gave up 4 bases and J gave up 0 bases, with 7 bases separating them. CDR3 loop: CSVGRVSYNEQFF. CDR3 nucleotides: TGCAGCGTTGGAAGGGTCTCCTACAATGAGCAGTTCTTC.

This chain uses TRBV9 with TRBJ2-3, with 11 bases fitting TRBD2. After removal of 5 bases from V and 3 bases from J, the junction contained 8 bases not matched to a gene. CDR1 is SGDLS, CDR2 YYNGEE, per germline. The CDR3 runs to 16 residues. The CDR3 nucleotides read TGTGCCAGCAGTAAGATAGCGGGAGGGCGAACAGATACGCAGTATTTT. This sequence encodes CASSKIAGGRTDTQYF.

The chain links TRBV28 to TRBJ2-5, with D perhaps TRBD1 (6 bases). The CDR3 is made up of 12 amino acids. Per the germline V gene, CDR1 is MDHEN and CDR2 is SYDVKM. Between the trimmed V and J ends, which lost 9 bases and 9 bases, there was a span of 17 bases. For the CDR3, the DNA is TGTGCCAGTGAGAGGGAGCCAGGGGCCCAGTACTTC. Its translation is CASEREPGAQYF.

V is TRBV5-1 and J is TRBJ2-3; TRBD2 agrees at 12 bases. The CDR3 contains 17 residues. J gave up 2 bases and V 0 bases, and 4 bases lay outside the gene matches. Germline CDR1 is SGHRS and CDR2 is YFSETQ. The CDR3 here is CASSLVTSGGPTDTQYF. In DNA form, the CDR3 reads TGCGCCAGCAGCTTGGTGACTAGCGGGGGCCCCACAGATACGCAGTATTTT.

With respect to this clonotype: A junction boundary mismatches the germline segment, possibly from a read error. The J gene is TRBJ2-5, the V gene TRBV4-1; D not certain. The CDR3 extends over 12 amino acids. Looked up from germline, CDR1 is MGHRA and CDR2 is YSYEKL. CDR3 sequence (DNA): TGCGCCAGCAGCCAAGCGCCTCGCAGACTCCACTTC. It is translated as CASSQAPRRLHF.

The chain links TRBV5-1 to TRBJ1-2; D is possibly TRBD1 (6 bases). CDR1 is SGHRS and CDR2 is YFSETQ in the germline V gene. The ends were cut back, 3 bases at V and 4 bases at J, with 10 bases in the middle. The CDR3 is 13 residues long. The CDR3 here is CASSSGQSYGYTF. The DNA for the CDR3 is TGCGCCAGCAGCTCTGGACAGTCCTATGGCTACACCTTC.

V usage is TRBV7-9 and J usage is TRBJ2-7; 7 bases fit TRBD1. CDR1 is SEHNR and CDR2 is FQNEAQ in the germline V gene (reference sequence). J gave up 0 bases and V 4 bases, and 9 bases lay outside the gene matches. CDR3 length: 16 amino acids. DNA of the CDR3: TGTGCCAGCAGCTGGACGCCGGGACAGCCCTCCTACGAGCAGTACTTC. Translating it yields CASSWTPGQPSYEQYF.

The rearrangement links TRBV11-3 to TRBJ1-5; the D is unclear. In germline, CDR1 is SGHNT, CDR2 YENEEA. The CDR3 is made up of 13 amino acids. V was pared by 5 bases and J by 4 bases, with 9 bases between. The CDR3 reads CASSTTVNQPQHF. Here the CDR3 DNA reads TGTGCCAGCAGCACCACAGTAAATCAGCCCCAGCATTTT.

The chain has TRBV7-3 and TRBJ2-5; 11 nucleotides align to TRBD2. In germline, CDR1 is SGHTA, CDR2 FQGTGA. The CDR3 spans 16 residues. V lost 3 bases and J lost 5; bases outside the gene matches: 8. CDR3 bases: TGTGCCAGCAGCTTGTTAGCGGGAGGGCCTAGGGAGACCCAGTACTTC. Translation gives CASSLLAGGPRETQYF.

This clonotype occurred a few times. CDR3 DNA sequence: TGTGCCAGCAGCTTTCCGGCGGAGGTGGGACAGCCTAATGAAAAACTGTTTTTT. Translated: CASSFPAEVGQPNEKLFF. The J gene is TRBJ1-4, the V gene TRBV11-1; 7 bases are a match to TRBD1. The germline gives CDR1 SGHAT, CDR2 FQDESV (reference sequence). The CDR3 runs 18 residues. V shed 3 bases, J shed 3 bases, and the junction held 13 bases outside the gene matches.

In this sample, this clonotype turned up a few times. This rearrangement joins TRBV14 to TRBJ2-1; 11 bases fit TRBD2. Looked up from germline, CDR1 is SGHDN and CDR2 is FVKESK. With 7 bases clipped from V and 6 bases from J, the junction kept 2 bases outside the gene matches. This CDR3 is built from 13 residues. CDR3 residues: CASKGLAVNEQFF. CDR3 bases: TGTGCCAGCAAGGGACTAGCGGTCAATGAGCAGTTCTTC. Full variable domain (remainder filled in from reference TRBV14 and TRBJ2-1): EAGVTQFPSHSVIEKGQTVTLRCDPISGHDNLYWYRRVMGKEIKFLLHFVKESKQDESGMPNNRFLAERTGGTYSTLKVQPAELEDSGVYFCASKGLAVNEQFFGPGTRLTVL.

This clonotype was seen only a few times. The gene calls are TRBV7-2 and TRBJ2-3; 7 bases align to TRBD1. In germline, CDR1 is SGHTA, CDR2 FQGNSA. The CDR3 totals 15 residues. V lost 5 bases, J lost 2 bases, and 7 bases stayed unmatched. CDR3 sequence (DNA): TGTGCCAGCAGCCAATTTGACAGGGTCACAGATACGCAGTATTTT. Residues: CASSQFDRVTDTQYF.

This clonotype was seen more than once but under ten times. CDR3 DNA sequence: TGTGCCAGCAGCGTAGGATACAGGGGGCGGCGGGAGGCCGACAATGAGCAGTTCTTC. Translated, it gives CASSVGYRGRREADNEQFF. The rearrangement links TRBV11-2 to TRBJ2-1, with D maybe TRBD1 (9 bases). With 5 bases removed from V and 5 bases from J, the gap between germline ends came to 28 bases. Germline assignment: CDR1 SGHAT and CDR2 FQNNGV. The CDR3 sequence is 19 residues long.

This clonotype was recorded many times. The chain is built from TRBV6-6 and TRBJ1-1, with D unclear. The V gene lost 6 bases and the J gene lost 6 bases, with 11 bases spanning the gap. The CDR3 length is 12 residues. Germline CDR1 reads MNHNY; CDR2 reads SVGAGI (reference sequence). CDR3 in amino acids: CASRGGTAEAFF. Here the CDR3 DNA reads TGTGCCAGCAGGGGAGGTACAGCTGAAGCTTTCTTT.

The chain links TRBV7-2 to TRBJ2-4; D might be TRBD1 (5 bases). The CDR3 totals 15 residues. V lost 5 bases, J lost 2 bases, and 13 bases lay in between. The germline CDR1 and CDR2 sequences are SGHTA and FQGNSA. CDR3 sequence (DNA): TGTGCCAGCAGCCCAGGACAATGGACCAAAAACATTCAGTACTTC. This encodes CASSPGQWTKNIQYF.

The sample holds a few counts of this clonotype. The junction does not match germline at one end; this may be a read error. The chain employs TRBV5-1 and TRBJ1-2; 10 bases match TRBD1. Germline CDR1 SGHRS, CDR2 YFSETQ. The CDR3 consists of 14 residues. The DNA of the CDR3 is TGCGCCACCAGCCGGACAGGGGGAATCTATGGCTACACCTTC. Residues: CATSRTGGIYGYTF.

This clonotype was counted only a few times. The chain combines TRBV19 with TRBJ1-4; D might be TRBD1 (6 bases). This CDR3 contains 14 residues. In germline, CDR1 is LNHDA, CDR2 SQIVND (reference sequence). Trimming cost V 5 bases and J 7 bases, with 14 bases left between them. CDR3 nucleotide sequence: TGTGCCAGTAGTTTTGGCAGGGGAGGTGAAAAACTGTTTTTT. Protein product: CASSFGRGGEKLFF.